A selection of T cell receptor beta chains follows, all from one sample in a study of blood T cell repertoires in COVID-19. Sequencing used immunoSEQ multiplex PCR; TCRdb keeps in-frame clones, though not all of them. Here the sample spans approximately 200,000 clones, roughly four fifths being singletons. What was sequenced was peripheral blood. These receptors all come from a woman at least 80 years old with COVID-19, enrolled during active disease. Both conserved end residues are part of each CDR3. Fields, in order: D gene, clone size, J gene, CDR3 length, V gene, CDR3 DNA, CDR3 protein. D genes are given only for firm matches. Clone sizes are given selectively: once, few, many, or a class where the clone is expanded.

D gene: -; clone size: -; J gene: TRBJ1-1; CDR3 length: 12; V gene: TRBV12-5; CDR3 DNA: TGTGCTAGTGGTTTCCCGGGACAAGGAGCTTTCTTT; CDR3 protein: CASGFPGQGAFF
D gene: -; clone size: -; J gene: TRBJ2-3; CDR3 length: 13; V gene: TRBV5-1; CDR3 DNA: TGCGCCAGCGTTCAGGGGAGCACAGATACGCAGTATTTT; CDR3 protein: CASVQGSTDTQYF
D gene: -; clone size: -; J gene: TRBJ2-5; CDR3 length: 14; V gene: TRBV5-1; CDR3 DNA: TGCGCCAGCAGCCCAAGGGGGGGTGGAGAGACCCAGTACTTC; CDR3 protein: CASSPRGGGETQYF
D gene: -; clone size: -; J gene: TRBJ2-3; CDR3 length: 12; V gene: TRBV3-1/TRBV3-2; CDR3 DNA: TGTGCCAGCAGCCAAAGGGGGGGGGCGCAGTATTTT; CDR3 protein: CASSQRGGAQYF
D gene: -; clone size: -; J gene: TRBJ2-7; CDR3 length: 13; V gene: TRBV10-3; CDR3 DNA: TGTGCCACGAGGGGGAATGCCTCCTACGAGCAGTACTTC; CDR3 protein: CATRGNASYEQYF
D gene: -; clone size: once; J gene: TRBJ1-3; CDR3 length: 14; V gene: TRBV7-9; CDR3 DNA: TGTGCCAGCAGCTTGGACATTTCTGGAAACACCATATATTTT; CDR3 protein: CASSLDISGNTIYF
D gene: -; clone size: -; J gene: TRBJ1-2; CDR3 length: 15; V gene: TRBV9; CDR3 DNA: TGTGCCAGCAGCGTAGACCGGACAGCCTTGCATGGCTACACCTTC; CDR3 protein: CASSVDRTALHGYTF
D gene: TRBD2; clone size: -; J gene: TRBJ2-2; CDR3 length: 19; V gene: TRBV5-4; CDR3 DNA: TGTGCCAGCAGCTTCCCGGGACTAGCGGGAGAGGGCCCCGCCGGGGAGCTGTTTTTT; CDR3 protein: CASSFPGLAGEGPAGELFF
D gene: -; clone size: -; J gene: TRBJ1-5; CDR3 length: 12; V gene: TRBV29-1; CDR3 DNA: TGCAGCGTTGGCGTGCACAATCAGCCCCAGCATTTT; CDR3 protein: CSVGVHNQPQHF
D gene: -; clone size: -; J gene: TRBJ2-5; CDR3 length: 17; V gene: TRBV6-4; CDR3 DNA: TGTGCCAGCAGTGATTCTCCACGCTTTACAACCCAAGAGACCCAGTACTTC; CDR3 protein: CASSDSPRFTTQETQYF
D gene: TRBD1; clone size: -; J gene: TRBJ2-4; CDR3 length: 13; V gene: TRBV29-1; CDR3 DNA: TGCAGCGGGGGGGACAGGACCAAAAACATTCAGTACTTC; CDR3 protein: CSGGDRTKNIQYF
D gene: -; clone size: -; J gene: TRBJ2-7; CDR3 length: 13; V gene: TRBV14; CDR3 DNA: TGTGCCAGCAGCCAAGCCCCCCTAACCGCGCAGTACTTC; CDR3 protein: CASSQAPLTAQYF
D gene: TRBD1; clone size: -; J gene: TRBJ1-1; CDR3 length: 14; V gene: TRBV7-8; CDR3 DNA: TGTGCCAGCAGCCTCGGGACAGAGAACACTGAAGCTTTCTTT; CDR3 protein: CASSLGTENTEAFF
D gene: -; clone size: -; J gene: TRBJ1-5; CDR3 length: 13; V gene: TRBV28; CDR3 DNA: TGTGCCAGCAGTTCTCGCATGGGCCAGCCCCAGCATTTT; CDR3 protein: CASSSRMGQPQHF
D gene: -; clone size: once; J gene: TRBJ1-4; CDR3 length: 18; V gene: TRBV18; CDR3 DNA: TGTGCCAGCTCACCGGGCCTGCTGTCGCCCATAACTAATGAAAAACTGTTTTTT; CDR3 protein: CASSPGLLSPITNEKLFF
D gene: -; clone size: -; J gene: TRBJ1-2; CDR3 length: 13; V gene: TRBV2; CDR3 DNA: TGTGCCAGCAGCGCCAACCCTAGCTATGGCTACACCTTC; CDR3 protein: CASSANPSYGYTF
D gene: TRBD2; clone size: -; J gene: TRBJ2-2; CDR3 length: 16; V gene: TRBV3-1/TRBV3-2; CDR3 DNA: TGTGCCAGCAGCCAAGCTCGCGGGGGGGCGTCCGGGGAGCTGTTTTTT; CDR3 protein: CASSQARGGASGELFF
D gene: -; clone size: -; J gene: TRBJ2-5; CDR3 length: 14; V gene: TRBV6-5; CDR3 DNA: TGTGCCAGCAGTTACTCGGGGGGGCGTGAGACCCAGTACTTC; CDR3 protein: CASSYSGGRETQYF
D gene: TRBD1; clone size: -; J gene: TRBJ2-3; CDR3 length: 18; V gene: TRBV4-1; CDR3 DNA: TGCGCCAGCAGCCAACCGGGACAGGGGACCCGCGATTCGGATACGCAGTATTTT; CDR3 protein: CASSQPGQGTRDSDTQYF
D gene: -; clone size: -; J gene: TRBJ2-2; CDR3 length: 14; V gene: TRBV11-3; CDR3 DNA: TGTGCCAGCAGCTTAGATAAGCGAACCAGGGAGCTGTTTTTT; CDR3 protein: CASSLDKRTRELFF
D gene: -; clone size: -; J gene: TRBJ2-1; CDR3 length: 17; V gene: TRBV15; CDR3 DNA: TGTGCCACCAGCAGAGAACGAGGGAGTGGGGTTGGCAATGAGCAGTTCTTC; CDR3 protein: CATSRERGSGVGNEQFF
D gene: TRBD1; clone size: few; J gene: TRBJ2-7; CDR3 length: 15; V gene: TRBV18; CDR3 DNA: TGTGCCAGCTCACCCGCACAGGGGGCGAGGGACGAGCAGTACTTC; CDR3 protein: CASSPAQGARDEQYF
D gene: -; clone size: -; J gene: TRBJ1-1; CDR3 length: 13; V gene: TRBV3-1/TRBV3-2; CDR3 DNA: TGTGCCAGCAGCCAAGTGGGTAGTAAGAGGGCTTTCTTT; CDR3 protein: CASSQVGSKRAFF
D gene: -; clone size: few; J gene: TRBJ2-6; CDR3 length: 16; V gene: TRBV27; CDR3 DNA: TGTGCCAGCAGTCCCAGGGGAGTCTCTGGGGCCAACGTCCTGACTTTC; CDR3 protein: CASSPRGVSGANVLTF
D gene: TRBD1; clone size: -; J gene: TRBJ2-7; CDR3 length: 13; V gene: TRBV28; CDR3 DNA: TGTGCCAGCCGGACAGGGGGGGTCTACGAGCAGTACTTC; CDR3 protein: CASRTGGVYEQYF
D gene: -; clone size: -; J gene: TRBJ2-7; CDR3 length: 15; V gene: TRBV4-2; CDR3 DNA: TGTGCCAGCAGCCAAGAGAGGACTTTGCCCTACGAGCAGTACTTC; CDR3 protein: CASSQERTLPYEQYF
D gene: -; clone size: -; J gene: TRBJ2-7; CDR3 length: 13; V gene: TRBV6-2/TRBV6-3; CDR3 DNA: TGTGCCAGCAGTTACCCCCCAACCTACGAGCAGTACTTC; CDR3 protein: CASSYPPTYEQYF
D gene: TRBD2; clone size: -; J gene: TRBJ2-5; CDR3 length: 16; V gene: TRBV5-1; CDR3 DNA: TGCGCCAGCAGCCCAGGACTAGCGGGGTCGGGAGAGACCCAGTACTTC; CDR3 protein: CASSPGLAGSGETQYF
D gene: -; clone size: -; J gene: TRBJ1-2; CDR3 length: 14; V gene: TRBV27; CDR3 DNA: TGTGCCAGCAGTCCGTCCGGGGGAGTAGGTGGCTACACCTTC; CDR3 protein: CASSPSGGVGGYTF
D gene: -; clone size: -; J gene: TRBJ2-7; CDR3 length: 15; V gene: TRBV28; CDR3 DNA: TGTGCCAGCAGTGTGACAGCATTAAGCTCCTACGAGCAGTACTTC; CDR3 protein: CASSVTALSSYEQYF
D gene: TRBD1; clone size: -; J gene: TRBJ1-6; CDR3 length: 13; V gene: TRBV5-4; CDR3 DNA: TGTGCCAGCAGCCAGGACAGGGGATCACCCCTCCACTTT; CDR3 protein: CASSQDRGSPLHF
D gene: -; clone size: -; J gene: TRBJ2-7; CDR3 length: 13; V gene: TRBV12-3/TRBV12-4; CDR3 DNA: TGTGCCAGCAGTTTTCGGGGTTTATACGAGCAGTACTTC; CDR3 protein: CASSFRGLYEQYF
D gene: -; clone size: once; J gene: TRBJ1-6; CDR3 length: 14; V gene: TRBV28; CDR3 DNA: TGTGCCAGCAGTTTAGAGGGCCTAGGTTCACCCCTCCACTTT; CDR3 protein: CASSLEGLGSPLHF
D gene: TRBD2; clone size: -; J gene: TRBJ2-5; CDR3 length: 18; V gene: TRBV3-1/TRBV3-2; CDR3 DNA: TGTGCCAGCAGCCAGAACCCCGGGACTAGCGGGAGCGGGGAGACCCAGTACTTC; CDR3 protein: CASSQNPGTSGSGETQYF
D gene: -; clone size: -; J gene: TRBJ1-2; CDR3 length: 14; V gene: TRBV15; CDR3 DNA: TGTGCCACCAGCAGAGATAGAACGGTGGATGGCTACACCTTC; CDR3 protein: CATSRDRTVDGYTF
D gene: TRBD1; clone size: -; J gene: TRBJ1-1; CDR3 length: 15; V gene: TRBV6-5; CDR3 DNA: TGTGCCAGCAGCAGGGGGGTTTTTTCGAACACTGAAGCTTTCTTT; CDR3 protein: CASSRGVFSNTEAFF
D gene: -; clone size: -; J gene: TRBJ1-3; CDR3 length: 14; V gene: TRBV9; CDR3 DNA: TGTGCCAGCAGCGTAACCGGGACAGGAAACACCATATATTTT; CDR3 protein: CASSVTGTGNTIYF
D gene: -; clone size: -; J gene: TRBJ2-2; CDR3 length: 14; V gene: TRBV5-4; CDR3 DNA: TGTGCCAGCAGCACAACAGTCGGCCCCGGGGAGCTGTTTTTT; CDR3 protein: CASSTTVGPGELFF
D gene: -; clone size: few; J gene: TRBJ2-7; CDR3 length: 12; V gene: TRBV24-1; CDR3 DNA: TGTGCCACCCCGAAACAGAAGGACGAGCAGTACTTC; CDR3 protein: CATPKQKDEQYF
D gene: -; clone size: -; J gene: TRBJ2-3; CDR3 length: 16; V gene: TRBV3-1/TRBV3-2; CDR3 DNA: TGTGCCAGCAGCAACCGGGAACAGCTCACCACAGATACGCAGTATTTT; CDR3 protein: CASSNREQLTTDTQYF
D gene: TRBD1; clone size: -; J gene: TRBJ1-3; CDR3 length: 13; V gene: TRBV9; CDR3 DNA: TGTGCCAGCGGAACAGGGGCTGGAAACACCATATATTTT; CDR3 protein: CASGTGAGNTIYF
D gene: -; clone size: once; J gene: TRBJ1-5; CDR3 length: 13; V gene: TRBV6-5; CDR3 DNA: TGTGCCAGCAGACAGGGATCTGGTCAGCCCCAGCATTTT; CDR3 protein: CASRQGSGQPQHF
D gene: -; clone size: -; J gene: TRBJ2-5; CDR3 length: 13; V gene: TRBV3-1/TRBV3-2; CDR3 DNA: TGTGCCAGCAGTAGCAGGGGGGAGCAGACCCAGTACTTC; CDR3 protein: CASSSRGEQTQYF
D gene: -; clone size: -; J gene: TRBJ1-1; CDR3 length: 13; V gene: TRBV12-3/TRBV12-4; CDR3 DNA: TGTGCCAGCAGTTTAAACCTAAAGGGAGACGCTTTCTTT; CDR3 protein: CASSLNLKGDAFF
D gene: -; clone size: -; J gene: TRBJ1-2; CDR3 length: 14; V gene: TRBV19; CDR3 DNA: TGTGCCAGCTCACAGGGCCCACTTAACTATGGCTACACCTTC; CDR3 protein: CASSQGPLNYGYTF
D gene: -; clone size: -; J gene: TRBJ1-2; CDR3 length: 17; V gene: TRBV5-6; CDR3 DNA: TGTGCCAGCAGCTTGCCCCCGGGGGGCTCCCCTAACTATGGCTACACCTTC; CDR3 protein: CASSLPPGGSPNYGYTF
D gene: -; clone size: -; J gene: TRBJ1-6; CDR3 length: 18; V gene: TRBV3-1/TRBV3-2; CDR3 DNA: TGTGCCAGCAGCCAAGGGCCTACGACAGGACGTTCGAATTCACCCCTCCACTTT; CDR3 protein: CASSQGPTTGRSNSPLHF
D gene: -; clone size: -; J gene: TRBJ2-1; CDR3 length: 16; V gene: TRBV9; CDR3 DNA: TGTGCCAGCAGCGTAGCTCCACTAGTAGCCTACAATGAGCAGTTCTTC; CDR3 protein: CASSVAPLVAYNEQFF
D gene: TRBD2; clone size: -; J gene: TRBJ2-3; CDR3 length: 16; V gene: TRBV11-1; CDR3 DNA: TGTGCCAGCAGCCTAAGACTAGCGGGAAGGGATGGTACGCAGTATTTT; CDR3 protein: CASSLRLAGRDGTQYF